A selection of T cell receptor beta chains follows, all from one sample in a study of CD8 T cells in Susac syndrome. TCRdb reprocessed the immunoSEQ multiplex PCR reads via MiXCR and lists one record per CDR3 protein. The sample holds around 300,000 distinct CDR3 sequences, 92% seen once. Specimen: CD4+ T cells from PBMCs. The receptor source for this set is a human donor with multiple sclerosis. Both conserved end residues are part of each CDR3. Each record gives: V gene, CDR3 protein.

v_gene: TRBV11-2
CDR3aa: CASSSPGVRGRSEQYF

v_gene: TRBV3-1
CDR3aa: CASSRQLEGTEAFF

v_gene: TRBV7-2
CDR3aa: CASSSPRDTDTQYF

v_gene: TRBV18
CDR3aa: CASSPSRRVLDKETQYF

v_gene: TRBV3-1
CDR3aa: CASSRTEGTNTGELFF

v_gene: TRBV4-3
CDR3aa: CASSHSSRDRGYTF

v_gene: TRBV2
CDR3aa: CASNGLAGGNEQFF

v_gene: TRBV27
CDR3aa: CASSSMGSEGAYEQYF

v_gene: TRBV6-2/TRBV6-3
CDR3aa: CASSYGTAGRSGNTIYF

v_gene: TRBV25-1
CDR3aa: CASSDMYRPDTQYF

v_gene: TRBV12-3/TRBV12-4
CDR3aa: CASSATEDRTNSPLHF

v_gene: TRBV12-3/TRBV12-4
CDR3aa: CASSPGLAGPNYEQYF

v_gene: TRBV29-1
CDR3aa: CSVEGQGTEAFF

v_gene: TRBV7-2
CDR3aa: CASSPSMGRQETQYF

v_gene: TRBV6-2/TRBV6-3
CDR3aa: CASSYQEFTEAFF

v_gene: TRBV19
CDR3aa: CASSPGGVPSTDTQYF

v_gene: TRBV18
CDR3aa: CASSPRTDLDTEAFF

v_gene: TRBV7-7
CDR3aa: CASSQTSGGADTQYF

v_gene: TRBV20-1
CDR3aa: CSAGGGGGLNSPLHF

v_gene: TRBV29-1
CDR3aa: CSVDLGRGPPGANVLTF

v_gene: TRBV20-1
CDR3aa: CSARVEGDRGYGYTF

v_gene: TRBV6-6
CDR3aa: CASSYPRETQYF

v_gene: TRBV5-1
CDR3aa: CASSLVGQAMYGYTF

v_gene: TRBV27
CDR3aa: CASGVGTVLNSPLHF

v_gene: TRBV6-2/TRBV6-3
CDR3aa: CASSLSGGATNEKLFF

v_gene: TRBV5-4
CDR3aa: CASSSQTGKETQYF

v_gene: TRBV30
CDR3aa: CAWSSRKDGYTF

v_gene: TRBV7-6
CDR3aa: CASSYHVQGRGGELFF

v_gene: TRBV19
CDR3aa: CASQRGINQPQHF

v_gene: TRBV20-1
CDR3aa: CSGRGTHNEQFF

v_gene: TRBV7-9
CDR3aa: CASSLAQPNSPLHF

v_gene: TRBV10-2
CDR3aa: CASQRLNTDTQYF